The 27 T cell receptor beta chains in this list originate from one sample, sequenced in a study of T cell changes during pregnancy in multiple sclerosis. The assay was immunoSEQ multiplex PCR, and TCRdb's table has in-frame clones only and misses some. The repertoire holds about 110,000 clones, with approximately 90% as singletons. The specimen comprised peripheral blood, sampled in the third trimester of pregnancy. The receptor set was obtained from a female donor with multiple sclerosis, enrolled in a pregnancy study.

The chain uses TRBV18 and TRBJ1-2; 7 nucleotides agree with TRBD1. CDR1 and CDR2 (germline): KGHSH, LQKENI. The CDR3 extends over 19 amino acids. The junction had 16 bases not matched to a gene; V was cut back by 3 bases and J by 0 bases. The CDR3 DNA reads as TGTGCCAGCTCACCCCGCGAGGGGGCCGCAATGGGTACTAACTATGGCTACACCTTC. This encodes CASSPREGAAMGTNYGYTF.

The DNA for the CDR3 is TGTGCCAGCAGCTTCGGCAGGCTCACCTACGAGCAGTACTTC. This sequence encodes CASSFGRLTYEQYF. The chain is built from TRBV7-2 and TRBJ2-7; D gene unclear. CDR3 length equals 14 residues. The V gene's germline CDR1 is SGHTA and CDR2 FQGNSA. The V end was cut by 3 bases, the J end by 2 bases, with 11 bases between.

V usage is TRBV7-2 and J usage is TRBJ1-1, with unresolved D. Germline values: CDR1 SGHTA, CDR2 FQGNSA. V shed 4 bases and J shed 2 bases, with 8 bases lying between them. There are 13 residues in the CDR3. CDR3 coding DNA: TGTGCCAGCAGCTCCCGGGGTAACACTGAAGCTTTCTTT. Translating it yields CASSSRGNTEAFF.

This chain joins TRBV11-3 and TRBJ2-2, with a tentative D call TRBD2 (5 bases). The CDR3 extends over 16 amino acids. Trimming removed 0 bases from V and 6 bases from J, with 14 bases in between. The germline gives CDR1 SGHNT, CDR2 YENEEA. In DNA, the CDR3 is TGTGCCAGCAGCTTAGACGGAGGTATGAGTTCCGGGGAGCTGTTTTTT. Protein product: CASSLDGGMSSGELFF.

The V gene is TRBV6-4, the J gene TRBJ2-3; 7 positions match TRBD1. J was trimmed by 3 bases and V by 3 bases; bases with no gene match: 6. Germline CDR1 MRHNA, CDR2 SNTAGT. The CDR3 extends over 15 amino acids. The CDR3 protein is CASSETQGDTDTQYF. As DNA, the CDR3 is TGTGCCAGCAGTGAGACGCAGGGGGATACAGATACGCAGTATTTT.

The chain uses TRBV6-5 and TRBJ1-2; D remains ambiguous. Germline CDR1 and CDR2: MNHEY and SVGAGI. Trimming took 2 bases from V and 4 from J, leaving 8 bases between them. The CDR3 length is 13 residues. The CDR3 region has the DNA TGTGCCAGCAGTTACACGGGAGCCTATGGCTACACCTTC. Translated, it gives CASSYTGAYGYTF.

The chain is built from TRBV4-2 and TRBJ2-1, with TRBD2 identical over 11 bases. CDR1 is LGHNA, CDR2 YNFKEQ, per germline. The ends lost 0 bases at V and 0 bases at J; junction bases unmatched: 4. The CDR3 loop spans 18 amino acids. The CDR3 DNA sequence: TGTGCCAGCAGCCAAGAAGGGACTAGCGGAAGCTCCTACAATGAGCAGTTCTTC. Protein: CASSQEGTSGSSYNEQFF.

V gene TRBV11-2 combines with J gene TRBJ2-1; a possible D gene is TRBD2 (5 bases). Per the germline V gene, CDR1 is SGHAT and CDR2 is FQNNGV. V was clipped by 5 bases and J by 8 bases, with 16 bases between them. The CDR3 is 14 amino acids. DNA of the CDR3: TGTGCCAGCAGCCCCCGGATCGGACTTGATGAGCAGTTCTTC. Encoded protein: CASSPRIGLDEQFF.

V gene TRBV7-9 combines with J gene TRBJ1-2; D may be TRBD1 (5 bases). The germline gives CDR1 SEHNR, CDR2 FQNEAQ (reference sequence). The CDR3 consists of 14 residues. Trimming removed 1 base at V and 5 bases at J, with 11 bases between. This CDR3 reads CASSLGGLTYGYTF. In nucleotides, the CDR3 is TGTGCCAGCAGCTTAGGGGGCCTCACATATGGCTACACCTTC.

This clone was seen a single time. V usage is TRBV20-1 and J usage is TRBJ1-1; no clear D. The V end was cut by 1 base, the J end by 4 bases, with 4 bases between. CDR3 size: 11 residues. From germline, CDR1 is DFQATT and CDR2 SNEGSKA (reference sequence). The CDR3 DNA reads TGCAGTGCTAGAGCCCGCACTGAAGCTTTCTTT. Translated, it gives CSARARTEAFF.

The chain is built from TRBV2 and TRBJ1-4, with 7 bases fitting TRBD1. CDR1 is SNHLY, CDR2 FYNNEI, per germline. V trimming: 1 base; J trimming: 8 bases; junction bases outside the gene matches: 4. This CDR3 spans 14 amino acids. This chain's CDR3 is CASSEGQGLEKLFF. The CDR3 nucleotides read TGTGCCAGCAGTGAAGGACAGGGATTGGAAAAACTGTTTTTT. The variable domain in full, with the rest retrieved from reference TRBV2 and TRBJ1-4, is EPEVTQTPSHQVTQMGQEVILRCVPISNHLYFYWYRQILGQKVEFLVSFYNNEISEKSEIFDDQFSVERPDGSNFTLKIRSTKLEDSAMYFCASSEGQGLEKLFFGSGTQLSVL.

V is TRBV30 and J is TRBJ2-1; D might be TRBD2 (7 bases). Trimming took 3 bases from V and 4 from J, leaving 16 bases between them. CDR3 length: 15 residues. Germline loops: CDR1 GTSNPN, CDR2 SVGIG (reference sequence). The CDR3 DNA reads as TGTGCCTGGAGGAGGGGGGAGGGCCGGTACAATGAGCAGTTCTTC. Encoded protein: CAWRRGEGRYNEQFF.

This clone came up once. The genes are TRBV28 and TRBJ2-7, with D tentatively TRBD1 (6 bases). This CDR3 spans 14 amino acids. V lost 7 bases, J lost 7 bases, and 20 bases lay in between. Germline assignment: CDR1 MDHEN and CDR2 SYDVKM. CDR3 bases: TGTGCCAGCAATACGGGACAAACCTCGCGGGAGCAGTACTTC. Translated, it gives CASNTGQTSREQYF.

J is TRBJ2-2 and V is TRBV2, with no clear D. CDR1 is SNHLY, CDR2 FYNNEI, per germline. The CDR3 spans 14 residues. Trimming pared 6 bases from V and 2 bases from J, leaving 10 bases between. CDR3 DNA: TGTGCCAGCAGCCGACATATCAACACCGGGGAGCTGTTTTTT. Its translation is CASSRHINTGELFF.

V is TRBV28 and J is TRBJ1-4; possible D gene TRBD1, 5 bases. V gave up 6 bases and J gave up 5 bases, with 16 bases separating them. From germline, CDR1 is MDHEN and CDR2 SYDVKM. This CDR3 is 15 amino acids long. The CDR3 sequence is CASSLTGVDNEKLFF. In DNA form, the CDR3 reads TGTGCCAGCAGCCTAACAGGTGTAGACAATGAAAAACTGTTTTTT. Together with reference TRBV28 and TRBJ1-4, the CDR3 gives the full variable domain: DVKVTQSSRYLVKRTGEKVFLECVQDMDHENMFWYRQDPGLGLRLIYFSYDVKMKEKGDIPEGYSVSREKKERFSLILESASTNQTSMYLCASSLTGVDNEKLFFGSGTQLSVL.

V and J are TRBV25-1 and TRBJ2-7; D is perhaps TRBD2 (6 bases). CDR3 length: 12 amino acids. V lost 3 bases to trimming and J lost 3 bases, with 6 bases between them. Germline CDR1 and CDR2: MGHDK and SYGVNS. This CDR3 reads CASSETSYEQYF. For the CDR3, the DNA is TGTGCCAGCAGTGAGACTAGCTACGAGCAGTACTTC.

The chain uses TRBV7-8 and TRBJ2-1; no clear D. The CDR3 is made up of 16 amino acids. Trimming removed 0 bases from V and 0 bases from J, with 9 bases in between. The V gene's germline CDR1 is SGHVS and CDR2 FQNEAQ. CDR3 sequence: CASSLARMSSYNEQFF. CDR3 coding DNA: TGTGCCAGCAGCTTAGCGCGCATGAGCTCCTACAATGAGCAGTTCTTC. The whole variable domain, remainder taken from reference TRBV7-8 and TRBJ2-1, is GAGVSQSPRYKVAKRGQDVALRCDPISGHVSLFWYQQALGQGPEFLTYFQNEAQLDKSGLPSDRFFAERPEGSVSTLKIQRTQQEDSAVYLCASSLARMSSYNEQFFGPGTRLTVL.

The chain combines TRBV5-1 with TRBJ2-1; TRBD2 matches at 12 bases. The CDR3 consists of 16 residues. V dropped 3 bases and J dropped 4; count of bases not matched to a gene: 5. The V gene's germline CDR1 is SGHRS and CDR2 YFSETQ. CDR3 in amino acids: CASSSSGGAVYNEQFF. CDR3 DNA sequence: TGCGCCAGCAGCTCTAGCGGGGGGGCCGTGTACAATGAGCAGTTCTTC.

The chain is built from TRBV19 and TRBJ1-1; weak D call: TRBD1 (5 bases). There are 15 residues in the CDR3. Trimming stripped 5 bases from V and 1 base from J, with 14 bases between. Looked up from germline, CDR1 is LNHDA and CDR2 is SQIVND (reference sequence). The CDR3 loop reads CASSVGGNWNTEAFF. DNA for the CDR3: TGTGCCAGTAGTGTGGGGGGGAATTGGAACACTGAAGCTTTCTTT.

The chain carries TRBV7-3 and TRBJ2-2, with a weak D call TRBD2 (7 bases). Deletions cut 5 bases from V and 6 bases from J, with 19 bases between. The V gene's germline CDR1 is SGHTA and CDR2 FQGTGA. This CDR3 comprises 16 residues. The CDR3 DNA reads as TGTGCCAGCAGCGCACAGGGAGGGGTCGCACCCGGGGAGCTGTTTTTT. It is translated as CASSAQGGVAPGELFF.

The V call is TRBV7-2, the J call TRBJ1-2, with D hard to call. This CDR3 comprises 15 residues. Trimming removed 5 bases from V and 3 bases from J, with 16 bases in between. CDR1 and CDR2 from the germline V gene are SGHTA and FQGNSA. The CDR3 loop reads CASSPARGVDYGYTF. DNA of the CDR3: TGTGCCAGCAGCCCAGCCCGGGGAGTGGACTATGGCTACACCTTC.

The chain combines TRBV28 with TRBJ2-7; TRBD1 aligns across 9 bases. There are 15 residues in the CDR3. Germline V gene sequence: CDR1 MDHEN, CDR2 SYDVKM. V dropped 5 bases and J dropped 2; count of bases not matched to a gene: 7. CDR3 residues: CASSTPDRGTYEQYF. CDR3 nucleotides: TGTGCCAGCAGTACACCGGACAGGGGAACCTACGAGCAGTACTTC.

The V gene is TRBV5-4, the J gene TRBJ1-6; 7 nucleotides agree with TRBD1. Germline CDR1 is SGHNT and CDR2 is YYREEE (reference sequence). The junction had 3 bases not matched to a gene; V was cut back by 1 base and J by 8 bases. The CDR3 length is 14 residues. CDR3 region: CASSLSQGDSPLHF. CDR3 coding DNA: TGTGCCAGCAGCTTGAGCCAGGGGGATTCACCCCTCCACTTT.

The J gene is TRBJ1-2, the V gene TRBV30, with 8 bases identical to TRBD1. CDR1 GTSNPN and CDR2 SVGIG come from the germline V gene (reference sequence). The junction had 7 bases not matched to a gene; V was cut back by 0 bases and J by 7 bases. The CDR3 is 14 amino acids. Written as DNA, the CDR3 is TGTGCCTGGAGTGTCGGCAGGGGGCTAGGTGGCTACACCTTC. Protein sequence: CAWSVGRGLGGYTF.

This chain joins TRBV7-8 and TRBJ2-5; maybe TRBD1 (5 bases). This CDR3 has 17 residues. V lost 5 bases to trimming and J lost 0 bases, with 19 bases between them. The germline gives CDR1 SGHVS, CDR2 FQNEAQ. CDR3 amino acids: CASSPRSDRSYQETQYF. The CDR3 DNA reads TGTGCCAGCAGCCCCCGGTCCGACAGATCGTACCAAGAGACCCAGTACTTC. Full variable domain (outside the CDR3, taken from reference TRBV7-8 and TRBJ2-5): GAGVSQSPRYKVAKRGQDVALRCDPISGHVSLFWYQQALGQGPEFLTYFQNEAQLDKSGLPSDRFFAERPEGSVSTLKIQRTQQEDSAVYLCASSPRSDRSYQETQYFGPGTRLLVL.

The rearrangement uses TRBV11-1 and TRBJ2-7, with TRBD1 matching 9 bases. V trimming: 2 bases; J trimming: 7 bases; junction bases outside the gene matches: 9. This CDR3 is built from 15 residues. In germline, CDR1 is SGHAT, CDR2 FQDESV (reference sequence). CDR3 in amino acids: CASSLMGQGGGEQYF. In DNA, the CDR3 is TGTGCCAGCAGCTTAATGGGACAGGGCGGCGGAGAGCAGTACTTC.

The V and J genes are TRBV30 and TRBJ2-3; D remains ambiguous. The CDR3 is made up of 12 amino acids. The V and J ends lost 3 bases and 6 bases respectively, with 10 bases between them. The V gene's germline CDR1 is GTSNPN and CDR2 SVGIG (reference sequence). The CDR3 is CAWSTTRDTQYF. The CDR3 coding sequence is TGTGCCTGGAGCACAACCCGCGATACGCAGTATTTT.